A selection of T cell receptor beta chains follows, all from one sample in a study of vaccination effects on CD4 cells after COVID-19. TCRdb keeps only in-frame clones here, not all; method: immunoSEQ multiplex PCR. The sample includes just under 65,000 clones, 60% to 80% of them seen just once. Their recognized antigens are unknown. The sequences come from CD4+ T cells from PBMCs cultured with HCoV-OC43 spike peptides, collected before COVID-19 vaccination. The receptors were gathered from a human donor who received a COVID-19 vaccine. The CDR3 runs from the conserved cysteine through the conserved F or W. D genes are given only for firm matches. The size entry is marked missing in some rows and otherwise reads once, few, many or a size class.

v_call	d_call	clone_size	cdr3_length	j_call	cdr3_aa	cdr3_nt
TRBV10-3	.	.	17	TRBJ2-2	CAISEEMPTANTGELFF	TGTGCCATCAGTGAGGAGATGCCTACAGCGAACACCGGGGAGCTGTTTTTT
TRBV11-2	.	.	14	TRBJ1-6	CASSFNRYNSPLHF	TGTGCCAGCAGCTTCAATCGGTATAATTCACCCCTCCACTTT
TRBV29-1	TRBD2	.	17	TRBJ2-3	CSAFRGTSGGAGDTQYF	TGCAGCGCGTTTAGAGGGACTAGCGGGGGGGCTGGAGATACGCAGTATTTT
TRBV5-1	.	.	16	TRBJ2-5	CASSLGVTGREETQYF	TGCGCCAGCAGTTTGGGGGTCACAGGACGGGAGGAGACCCAGTACTTC
TRBV21-1	.	.	11	TRBJ1-2	CASSRSYGYTF	TGTGCCAGCAGCAGAAGTTATGGCTACACCTTC
TRBV7-8	.	few	17	TRBJ1-5	CASSPIIGGLSNQPQHF	TGTGCCAGCAGCCCCATAATAGGCGGCCTTAGCAATCAGCCCCAGCATTTT
TRBV27	.	.	15	TRBJ1-2	CASSLSGGVGYGYTF	TGTGCCAGCAGTTTATCGGGAGGGGTGGGCTATGGCTACACCTTC
TRBV5-1	.	.	14	TRBJ2-3	CASSLKGGGDTQYF	TGCGCCAGCAGCTTGAAAGGGGGGGGAGATACGCAGTATTTT
TRBV27	.	once	15	TRBJ1-4	CASRLLGGENEKLFF	TGTGCCAGCAGGCTTTTAGGGGGGGAAAATGAAAAACTGTTTTTT
TRBV9	.	.	14	TRBJ1-1	CASSGGGARTEAFF	TGTGCCAGCAGCGGGGGGGGCGCGAGGACTGAAGCTTTCTTT
TRBV7-2	TRBD1	.	15	TRBJ1-2	CASSSRQGASYGYTF	TGTGCCAGCAGCTCCCGACAGGGGGCCTCCTATGGCTACACCTTC
TRBV19	.	.	15	TRBJ1-3	CASSIKTYSGNTIYF	TGTGCCAGTAGTATTAAGACCTACTCTGGAAACACCATATATTTT
TRBV7-9	TRBD1	.	17	TRBJ1-5	CASSLGGQGVSNQPQHF	TGTGCCAGCAGCTTAGGTGGACAGGGGGTCAGCAATCAGCCCCAGCATTTT
TRBV7-8	.	.	16	TRBJ1-3	CASSSAPGGRGNTIYF	TGTGCCAGCAGCTCGGCCCCCGGGGGCAGGGGAAACACCATATATTTT
TRBV30	TRBD1	few	15	TRBJ1-5	CAWSPGTGPSQPQHF	TGTGCCTGGAGTCCCGGGACAGGGCCAAGTCAGCCCCAGCATTTT
TRBV7-3	.	once	15	TRBJ2-1	CASSLSGLGYNEQFF	TGTGCCAGCAGCTTAAGCGGGTTGGGCTACAATGAGCAGTTCTTC
TRBV19	.	.	13	TRBJ2-3	CASSGASTDTQYF	TGTGCCAGTAGTGGGGCCAGCACAGATACGCAGTATTTT
TRBV4-1	.	.	16	TRBJ2-2	CASSQVSAVYTGELFF	TGCGCCAGCAGCCAAGTTTCGGCAGTTTACACCGGGGAGCTGTTTTTT
TRBV2	.	.	12	TRBJ2-5	CASIAGRETQYF	TGTGCCAGCATTGCGGGACGAGAGACCCAGTACTTC
TRBV15	.	.	16	TRBJ2-2	CATSRERGDLTGELFF	TGTGCCACCAGCAGAGAGAGGGGAGACCTCACCGGGGAGCTGTTTTTT
TRBV28	TRBD1	.	14	TRBJ1-6	CASSRGQGGLPLHF	TGTGCCAGCAGCCGGGGACAGGGGGGTCTACCCCTCCACTTT
TRBV6-4	.	few	13	TRBJ1-6	CASSVSDTRALHF	TGTGCCAGCAGTGTCTCCGACACCCGGGCCCTCCACTTT
TRBV30	.	.	15	TRBJ1-6	CAWSVPGGLNSPLHF	TGTGCCTGGAGTGTCCCGGGGGGACTAAATTCACCCCTCCACTTT
TRBV9	.	.	20	TRBJ1-2	CASSVGVAGTQRGANYGYTF	TGTGCCAGCAGCGTAGGAGTAGCCGGGACCCAGAGGGGTGCTAACTATGGCTACACCTTC
TRBV2	.	.	12	TRBJ2-5	CASSPSAETQYF	TGTGCCAGCAGTCCCTCCGCGGAGACCCAGTACTTC
TRBV6-5	.	few	14	TRBJ1-5	CASRTHGSNQPQHF	TGTGCCAGCAGGACGCACGGTAGCAATCAGCCCCAGCATTTT
TRBV24-1	.	.	16	TRBJ1-5	CATSDPSRFGNQPQHF	TGTGCCACCAGTGATCCAAGCCGTTTTGGCAATCAGCCCCAGCATTTT
TRBV24-1	TRBD1	.	15	TRBJ2-3	CATSAKTGARDTQYF	TGTGCCACCAGTGCCAAGACAGGGGCAAGAGATACGCAGTATTTT
TRBV13	.	.	19	TRBJ1-6	CASSSPIRDGKPYNSPLHF	TGTGCCAGCAGCTCACCCATCCGGGACGGGAAGCCCTATAATTCACCCCTCCACTTT
TRBV12-3/TRBV12-4	.	.	13	TRBJ1-6	CASSLWSNSPLHF	TGTGCCAGCAGTTTATGGTCTAATTCACCCCTCCACTTT